These T cell receptor beta chains were read from a single sample in a study of low-dose radiotherapy and immunotherapy resistance in tumors. MiXCR was run by TCRdb on the reads, yielding one entry per CDR3 protein. Among over 65,000 distinct CDR3 sequences listed, 15% to 20% were seen once. The sequences come from PBMCs, collected before treatment. These receptors were taken from a male donor with prostate cancer. Each CDR3 is given with its conserved first and last residue. A D gene is named only where the DNA matches it firmly. Size values are once, few and many counts, or a class for expanded clones, and some rows have none.

J	D	V	size	CDR3	DNA
TRBJ2-3	TRBD2	TRBV20-1	many	CSATTSRGGEFSTDTQYF	TGCAGTGCTACTACCTCTCGCGGGGGGGAATTCAGCACAGATACGCAGTATTTT
TRBJ2-3	-	TRBV6-6	many	CASSYSIGGGTDTQYF	TGTGCCAGCAGTTACTCCATAGGCGGCGGGACAGATACGCAGTATTTT
TRBJ2-3	-	TRBV25-1	many	CASSDDAGTDTQYF	TGTGCCAGCAGTGATGATGCGGGCACCGATACGCAGTATTTT
TRBJ2-3	-	TRBV18	few	CASSPHPAVTDTQYF	TGTGCCAGCTCACCACATCCGGCAGTCACAGATACGCAGTATTTT
TRBJ1-4	TRBD1	TRBV20-1	many	CSARMGTDNEKLFF	TGCAGTGCTAGAATGGGGACAGATAATGAAAAACTGTTTTTT
TRBJ2-1	-	TRBV20-1	many	CSARRNNEQFF	TGCAGTGCTAGACGCAACAATGAGCAGTTCTTC
TRBJ1-1	TRBD1	TRBV30	many	CAWSPGGNTEAFF	TGTGCCTGGAGTCCAGGGGGGAACACTGAAGCTTTCTTT
TRBJ2-7	-	TRBV5-1	many	CASSFTGYEQYF	TGCGCCAGCAGCTTTACGGGCTACGAGCAGTACTTC
TRBJ2-1	TRBD2	TRBV10-3	-	CAISEERGGSYSKQFF	TGTGCCATCAGTGAGGAGCGGGGGGGCTCCTATTCAAAGCAGTTCTTC
TRBJ2-2	-	TRBV5-1	many	CASSVESRAANTGELFF	TGCGCCAGCAGCGTTGAATCCAGGGCAGCGAACACCGGGGAGCTGTTTTTT
TRBJ2-7	TRBD1	TRBV6-6	many	CASSSRDRLYEQYF	TGTGCCAGCAGCTCCCGGGACAGACTCTACGAGCAGTACTTC
TRBJ2-4	TRBD1	TRBV4-2	many	CASSQGAPGTATERYF	TGTGCCAGCAGCCAAGGGGCCCCTGGGACAGCTACCGAAAGGTACTTC
TRBJ2-3	TRBD1	TRBV5-1	-	CASKGAGGETSTDTQYF	TGCGCCAGTAAAGGAGCAGGGGGCGAGACTAGCACAGATACGCAGTATTTT
TRBJ2-1	TRBD2	TRBV5-1	many	CASEAGGTNNEQFF	TGCGCCAGCGAGGCGGGGGGAACGAACAATGAGCAGTTCTTC
TRBJ2-7	TRBD1	TRBV6-5	many	CASSYSRARGLGYEQYF	TGTGCCAGCAGTTACTCCCGCGCCAGGGGGCTGGGCTACGAGCAGTACTTC
TRBJ2-1	TRBD2	TRBV18	many	CASSPPRSGEYNEQFF	TGTGCCAGCTCACCCCCGAGGAGCGGGGAGTACAATGAGCAGTTCTTC
TRBJ2-7	TRBD1	TRBV5-4	many	CASSPGTGVEQYF	TGTGCCAGCAGCCCCGGGACAGGGGTCGAGCAGTACTTC
TRBJ1-5	TRBD1	TRBV19	few	CASTKGADYSNQPQHF	TGTGCCAGTACCAAGGGGGCAGATTATAGCAATCAGCCCCAGCATTTT
TRBJ2-3	-	TRBV5-1	many	CASSFGPGTDTQYF	TGCGCCAGCAGCTTCGGACCAGGCACAGATACGCAGTATTTT